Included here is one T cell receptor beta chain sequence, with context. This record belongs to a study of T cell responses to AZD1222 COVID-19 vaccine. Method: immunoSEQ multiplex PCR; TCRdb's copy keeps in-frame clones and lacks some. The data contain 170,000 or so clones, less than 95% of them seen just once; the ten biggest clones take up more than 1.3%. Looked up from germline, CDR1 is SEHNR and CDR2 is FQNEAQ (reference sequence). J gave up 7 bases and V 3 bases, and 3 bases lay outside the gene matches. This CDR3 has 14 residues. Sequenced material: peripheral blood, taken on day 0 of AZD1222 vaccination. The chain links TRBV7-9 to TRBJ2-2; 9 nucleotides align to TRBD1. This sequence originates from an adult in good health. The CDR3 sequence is CASSFRDRDGELFF. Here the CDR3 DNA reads TGTGCCAGCAGCTTTCGGGACAGGGACGGGGAGCTGTTTTTT.